The entry below describes one T cell receptor beta chain. Its cognate antigen has yet to be identified. Base qualities are missing; no much larger clone stands one base away. Counted from cysteine to phenylalanine, this CDR3 has 13 amino acids. The only DNA kept is the CDR3, 39 bases in frame from the first base. V is shortened by 6 bases, J by 5 bases, and the region joining them spans 10 bases. CDR1 KGHSH and CDR2 LQKENI are derived from the germline V gene. This record belongs to a study of blood T cell repertoires in COVID-19 (TCRdb year 2020). With respect to the entire study: Samples from collaborators originated in the United States, Italy and Spain and spanned both the acute and convalescent phases of COVID-19. The prospective study material was composed of cDNA or gDNA derived from T cells, B-cell-depleted T cells, or PBMCs. Where available, HLA class I and class II types were taken from metadata supplied by the sample provider and were not determined by assay-based typing. Subjects who had been exposed to COVID-19, were actively infected with it, or had recovered from it provided the deeply sampled blood TCRbeta repertoires that made up the dataset. Nearly every sample came with metadata listing a de-identified subject ID, COVID-19 status, age in years and sex. A freely available public database, intended as a resource for researchers studying the immune response to SARS-CoV-2, is where the repertoires were released. The samples were drawn from the first 160 participants of the ongoing ImmuneRACE study and from 1,254 subjects provided by 6 global collaborators. The investigation overall reported the following: How much clinical and demographic metadata was included differed by source and by participant, and the metadata was provided uncurated.

Whole blood was collected in K2EDTA tubes by collaborating institutions according to the institutions' own protocols. For TCRbeta analysis, collaborator samples were shipped as frozen whole blood, as isolated PBMCs, or as DNA extracted from either sample type. TCRbeta CDR3 regions were amplified from genomic DNA by means of the immunoSEQ Assay, a bias-controlled multiplex PCR. As for how the authors treated the data: The number of nucleated cells in each sample was estimated from the amplification of reference gene primers within the assay. To quantify the absolute abundance of each unique TCRbeta CDR3 rearrangement, sequence reads were collapsed and filtered. For each sample, productive Simpson clonality was calculated by taking the square root of Simpson's diversity index across productive rearrangements. TCRdb re-hosts the immuneACCESS table, in-frame sequences only. Its copies lack some clones; in the studies checked, an unresolved V gene accounts for under half of them, and the cause for the rest is not known. V and J calls and clone size come straight from that table; D and trimming were deduced from the DNA. The sample table contains around 67,000 clones; only one count was recorded for 70% to 75% of them. The ten largest account for 35% to 45% of the sample.

The sample comprised peripheral blood. The chain was built from TRBV18 and TRBJ1-4; no D gene call is confident. This TCR was sampled from a woman between 65 and 79 years old with acute or convalescent COVID-19. The base sequence is TGTGCCAGCTCCCGGACGGGGAATGAAAAACTGTTTTTT. The translation is CASSRTGNEKLFF.